The next 28 T cell receptor beta chains were all read from a single sample in a study of blood T cell repertoires in COVID-19. Produced via immunoSEQ multiplex PCR; TCRdb's table is partial and in-frame only. The sample includes some 380,000 clones, about 89% seen only once; the top ten take roughly 1.4%. Sequenced input: PBMCs or T cells enriched from blood (not recorded which). These receptors were obtained from a man aged 25-40 years who had recovered from COVID-19.

The CDR3 coding sequence is TGTGCCAGCAGCCAAGCCCCCGGACAGGGGGCTAAAAACATTCAGTACTTC. It is translated as CASSQAPGQGAKNIQYF. V gene TRBV4-2 combines with J gene TRBJ2-4, with 11 bases matching TRBD1. The CDR3 loop spans 17 amino acids. The germline V gene encodes CDR1 LGHNA and CDR2 YNFKEQ. V dropped 1 base and J dropped 4; count of bases not matched to a gene: 6.

This clone was observed a handful of times. The V call is TRBV28, the J call TRBJ1-4; 10 bases agree with TRBD1. This CDR3 is built from 17 residues. V was clipped by 0 bases and J by 4 bases; unmatched bases: 5. Germline CDR1 and CDR2: MDHEN and SYDVKM. CDR3 bases: TGTGCCAGCAGTTTATGGGGGACAGGGGCCCTTAATGAAAAACTGTTTTTT. Its protein is CASSLWGTGALNEKLFF.

This clone was counted between two and nine times. The sample has other DNA sequences that encode this CDR3 too. V and J are TRBV6-5 and TRBJ1-2; TRBD1 is a possible D gene (5 bases). The CDR3 covers 13 residues. Deletions cut 3 bases from V and 5 bases from J, with 10 bases between. The germline V gene encodes CDR1 MNHEY and CDR2 SVGAGI. The CDR3 reads CASSYGGRYGYTF. The DNA for the CDR3 is TGTGCCAGCAGTTATGGGGGGAGGTATGGCTACACCTTC.

The genes are TRBV2 and TRBJ2-7; weak D call: TRBD1 (5 bases). Germline CDR1 is SNHLY and CDR2 is FYNNEI. Trimming stripped 6 bases from V and 5 bases from J, with 17 bases between. This CDR3 has 14 amino acids. The CDR3 nucleotides read TGTGCCAGCAGACAAAATAGGCAGGGCCACGAGCAGTACTTC. Its protein product is CASRQNRQGHEQYF.

The chain combines TRBV9 with TRBJ1-1; tentatively, D is TRBD1 (6 bases). The CDR3 runs to 14 residues. CDR1 is SGDLS, CDR2 YYNGEE, per germline. Trimming stripped 3 bases from V and 6 bases from J, with 15 bases between. The CDR3 bases are TGTGCCAGCAGCGCCCAGGGGCAGGCCGCTGAAGCTTTCTTT. It is translated as CASSAQGQAAEAFF.

The chain employs TRBV6-2 or TRBV6-3 and TRBJ2-7, with D uncertain. The CDR3 consists of 17 residues. Germline V gene sequence: CDR1 MNHEY, CDR2 SVGEGT. V was trimmed by 0 bases and J by 4 bases, leaving 19 bases between them. The CDR3 DNA is TGTGCCAGCAGTTACTCCATCCCCGAACACCAAAGTTACGAGCAGTACTTC. Protein: CASSYSIPEHQSYEQYF.

The genes are TRBV10-3 and TRBJ1-2; D possibly corresponds to TRBD1 (5 bases). CDR1 is ENHRY and CDR2 is SYGVKD in the germline V gene. V was shortened by 3 bases and J by 1 base, with 15 bases between the two germline ends. The CDR3 sequence is 16 residues long. CDR3 coding DNA: TGTGCCATCAGTGACTCTCCTTTAGGGGTTAACTATGGCTACACCTTC. It specifies CAISDSPLGVNYGYTF.

This clone is a singleton in its sample. V is TRBV30 and J is TRBJ1-1; no clear D. Looked up from germline, CDR1 is GTSNPN and CDR2 is SVGIG (reference sequence). V lost 3 bases and J 6 bases, leaving 8 bases between the germline ends. The CDR3 extends over 11 amino acids. CDR3 in DNA: TGTGCCTGGAGGCAGGCACCTGAAGCTTTCTTT. Translation: CAWRQAPEAFF.

The CDR3 loop reads CASSQVGDREKLFF. The CDR3 DNA reads as TGTGCCAGCAGCCAAGTTGGGGACAGGGAAAAACTGTTTTTT. The chain couples TRBV4-2 to TRBJ1-4; TRBD1 matches 8 bases. There are 14 residues in the CDR3. V dropped 1 base and J dropped 8; count of bases not matched to a gene: 3. CDR1 LGHNA and CDR2 YNFKEQ come from the germline V gene.

Only one count was recorded for this clone. The chain couples TRBV5-6 to TRBJ2-3; the D gene is possibly TRBD1 (5 bases). Germline V CDR1 and CDR2: SGHDT, YYEEEE. Between the trimmed V and J ends, which lost 5 bases and 5 bases, there was a span of 9 bases. The CDR3 length is 12 residues. The DNA of the CDR3 is TGTGCCAGCAGGCAGGGTCTAGATACGCAGTATTTT. Protein sequence: CASRQGLDTQYF.

This sequence joins TRBV28 and TRBJ1-1; D might be TRBD1 (6 bases). Germline V gene sequence: CDR1 MDHEN, CDR2 SYDVKM. This CDR3 is built from 15 residues. V was clipped by 10 bases and J by 8 bases, with 26 bases between them. This chain's CDR3 is CATAFSTGTRLEAFF. Here the CDR3 DNA reads TGTGCCACCGCTTTTTCAACCGGGACACGTCTAGAAGCTTTCTTT.

This chain joins TRBV5-1 and TRBJ2-7; TRBD1 might be the D (5 bases). The CDR3 consists of 12 residues. Trimming stripped 1 base from V and 6 bases from J, with 8 bases between. Germline V gene lookup returns CDR1 SGHRS and CDR2 YFSETQ. CDR3: CASSLSGIEQYF. The CDR3 nucleotides are TGCGCCAGCAGCTTGTCAGGGATCGAGCAGTACTTC.

The chain combines TRBV7-9 with TRBJ1-1; 8 nucleotides line up with TRBD1. From germline, CDR1 is SEHNR and CDR2 FQNEAQ (reference sequence). V gave up 7 bases and J gave up 4 bases; unmatched junction bases: 17. The CDR3 covers 17 residues. Here the CDR3 reads CASIPKWAGGRSTEAFF. CDR3 nucleotide sequence: TGTGCCAGCATCCCCAAGTGGGCAGGGGGCCGGAGCACTGAAGCTTTCTTT.

This clone was picked up one time. The genes are TRBV14 and TRBJ2-7, with 7 nucleotides matching TRBD1. The CDR3 extends over 15 amino acids. The germline V gene has CDR1 SGHDN and CDR2 FVKESK. J was trimmed by 2 bases and V by 1 base; bases with no gene match: 5. CDR3 in amino acids: CASSQVGQRPYEQYF. CDR3 nucleotide sequence: TGTGCCAGCAGCCAAGTGGGACAGAGACCCTACGAGCAGTACTTC.

The CDR3 DNA is TGTGCCAGTAGTCCCGGGAGGCACCCAGATACGCAGTATTTT. Its translation is CASSPGRHPDTQYF. This rearrangement joins TRBV19 to TRBJ2-3; 7 positions match TRBD2. The CDR3 extends over 14 amino acids. CDR1 is LNHDA, CDR2 SQIVND, per germline (reference sequence). V was clipped by 5 bases and J by 4 bases; unmatched bases: 6.

The gene calls are TRBV13 and TRBJ1-1, with D maybe TRBD1 (6 bases). The CDR3 is 14 amino acids. The germline V and J ends were trimmed by 5 bases and 1 base, with 11 bases remaining between them. Germline V lookup: CDR1 PRHDT, CDR2 FYEKMQ (reference sequence). Here the CDR3 reads CASSPGTPNTEAFF. DNA for the CDR3: TGTGCCAGCAGCCCCGGGACACCGAACACTGAAGCTTTCTTT.

This chain links TRBV12-3 or TRBV12-4 with TRBJ1-2; 11 bases fit TRBD1. CDR3 length: 13 residues. Trimming took 5 bases from V and 6 from J; bases not matched to a gene: 2. The DNA of the CDR3 is TGTGCCAGCAGTGGGACAGGGGGGGATGGCTACACCTTC. Protein sequence: CASSGTGGDGYTF.

The chain employs TRBV11-2 and TRBJ2-2; the D gene is possibly TRBD1 (8 bases). Germline-derived CDR1 and CDR2 are SGHAT and FQNNGV. The CDR3 consists of 15 residues. V was pared by 5 bases and J by 7 bases, with 17 bases between. The CDR3 loop reads CASSAGQGGVGELFF. The CDR3 nucleotides are TGTGCCAGCAGCGCCGGACAGGGAGGGGTCGGGGAGCTGTTTTTT.

V usage is TRBV14 and J usage is TRBJ1-4; TRBD1 is a possible D gene (6 bases). CDR1 is SGHDN, CDR2 FVKESK, per germline. The CDR3 sequence is 16 residues long. Trimming cost V 1 base and J 8 bases, with 17 bases left between them. CDR3 in DNA: TGTGCCAGCAGCCAAGGGCTGGGCAGGGGAGAAGAAAAACTGTTTTTT. Protein sequence: CASSQGLGRGEEKLFF.

The chain carries TRBV12-5 and TRBJ1-1; D ambiguous. This CDR3 contains 13 residues. Germline CDR1 is LGHNT and CDR2 is FRNRAP. The germline V and J ends were trimmed by 6 bases and 3 bases, with 11 bases remaining between them. This chain's CDR3 is CASGKFEDTEAFF. The CDR3 bases are TGTGCTAGTGGGAAATTTGAGGACACTGAAGCTTTCTTT.

This chain joins TRBV29-1 and TRBJ2-1, with 8 bases matching TRBD2. CDR1 is SQVTM and CDR2 is ANQGSEA in the germline V gene. The CDR3 spans 12 residues. Trimming removed 7 bases from V and 16 bases from J; junction bases left unmatched: 15. CDR3 bases: TGCAGCGCAGGATCGACCGGGACTAGTGATTTCTTC. Amino acids: CSAGSTGTSDFF.

This chain connects TRBV19 to TRBJ1-3, with 8 bases aligning to TRBD1. The CDR3 runs to 14 residues. V was clipped by 6 bases and J by 3 bases; unmatched bases: 4. Germline CDR1 LNHDA, CDR2 SQIVND (reference sequence). Written as DNA, the CDR3 is TGTGCCAGTAGCGGACAGGGATATGGAAACACCATATATTTT. It encodes CASSGQGYGNTIYF.

This rearrangement joins TRBV9 to TRBJ2-2; 7 nucleotides match TRBD1. Germline V gene sequence: CDR1 SGDLS, CDR2 YYNGEE. The length of the CDR3 is 15 residues. Germline trimming cut 4 bases from V and 2 bases from J; bases unmatched to any gene: 5. The chain's CDR3 is CASSPTGKNTGELFF. The CDR3 bases are TGTGCCAGCAGCCCGACAGGGAAAAACACCGGGGAGCTGTTTTTT.

The V and J genes are TRBV2 and TRBJ2-7; 7 nucleotides line up with TRBD1. The length of the CDR3 is 15 residues. V lost 3 bases, J lost 0 bases, and 5 bases stayed unmatched. Germline CDR1 is SNHLY and CDR2 is FYNNEI. CDR3 nucleotide sequence: TGTGCCAGCAGTGATGTGGGACAGTCCTCCTACGAGCAGTACTTC. Protein: CASSDVGQSSYEQYF.

Details on this clone: A junction end diverges from the germline sequence, so it may reflect a read error. The chain joins TRBV3-1 (or the pseudogene TRBV3-2) to TRBJ1-4, with D perhaps TRBD1 (6 bases). Germline CDR1 LGHDT, CDR2 YNNKEL (reference sequence). The CDR3 is 14 residues long. The CDR3 DNA reads TGTGCCAGCAGCCACCGAGACGAAGGGGGTAAGGTTGTTTTT. Translating gives CASSHRDEGGKVVF.

There are a few counts of this clone. The J gene is TRBJ1-5, the V gene TRBV19; TRBD1 matches at 9 bases. The CDR3 has 17 amino acids. V lost 5 bases to trimming and J lost 0 bases; unmatched junction nucleotides: 8. Germline lookup yields CDR1 LNHDA and CDR2 SQIVND (reference sequence). In DNA, the CDR3 is TGTGCCAGTAGTTACCGACAGGGGGACCTTAGCAATCAGCCCCAGCATTTT. Amino acid sequence: CASSYRQGDLSNQPQHF.

The chain uses TRBV4-2 and TRBJ2-1; TRBD1 agrees at 9 bases. The CDR3 is 16 amino acids. V trimming: 0 bases; J trimming: 4 bases; junction bases outside the gene matches: 4. Germline-derived CDR1 and CDR2 are LGHNA and YNFKEQ. The CDR3 sequence is CASSQEVQGAYNEQFF. The CDR3 nucleotides are TGTGCCAGCAGCCAAGAGGTACAGGGGGCATACAATGAGCAGTTCTTC.

The gene calls are TRBV4-1 and TRBJ2-5; D is possibly TRBD2 (7 bases). This CDR3 spans 14 amino acids. The V gene lost 6 bases and the J gene lost 4 bases, with 15 bases spanning the gap. Looked up from germline, CDR1 is MGHRA and CDR2 is YSYEKL. Here the CDR3 reads CASRPAGARETQYF. The CDR3 DNA follows: TGCGCCAGCAGGCCGGCGGGGGCCAGAGAGACCCAGTACTTC.